The table lists the clone carrying this T cell receptor (beta chain) with a few counts. Its antigen is not identified. The sample originates from a study of cytomegalovirus exposure and HLA in healthy donors. General study points: In a later analysis, 16,951 TCR beta sequences were associated with HLA alleles at 0.05 false discovery rate.

PCR employed 60 Vbeta and 13 Jbeta primers. The assay was immunoSEQ multiplex PCR, and TCRdb's table has in-frame clones only and misses some. The sample lists approximately 90,000 clones, about two thirds occurring once. Germline assignment: CDR1 LNHDA and CDR2 SQIVND (reference sequence). This CDR3 comprises 14 residues. Trimming at V came to 9 bases and at J to 0 bases, leaving 2 bases not matched to a gene. The sample comprised PBMCs. This TCR came from a woman aged 50 to 65 in good health and CMV-seropositive. The chain joins TRBV19 to TRBJ2-2; 9 bases line up with TRBD1. The CDR3 here is CASRQGANTGELFF. For the CDR3, the DNA is TGTGCCAGCCGACAGGGGGCGAACACCGGGGAGCTGTTTTTT.